The clone carrying this T cell receptor beta chain was observed a single time. Trimming cost V 0 bases and J 3 bases; bases outside gene matches: 9. This CDR3 spans 17 amino acids. Germline-derived CDR1 and CDR2 are MGHRA and YSYEKL. The source of the sample is a study of shared clonotypes between healthy human individuals. Study overall: Each donor's CD4 naive and CD4 memory cells filled three plates apiece, CD8 naive two, and CD8 memory one.

TCRdb's copy holds only in-frame clones and misses some; the assay was immunoSEQ multiplex PCR. Among about 680,000 clones listed, about 90% were seen once. Positive CCR7 selection of CD45RO-negative cells yielded the naive CD8 cells, and terminally differentiated effector memory CD45RA+ cells were excluded. The receptor comes from a man aged 25-45 years in good health. Material for sequencing was naive CD8+ T cells sorted from blood. The chain uses TRBV4-1 and TRBJ2-7; 9 bases fit TRBD2. The chain's CDR3 is CASSQDPLASGNYEQYF. The CDR3 nucleotides are TGCGCCAGCAGCCAAGATCCCCTGGCTAGCGGGAACTACGAGCAGTACTTC.